This TCR beta chain is from a study of spatial heterogeneity in lung cancer. The overall study: Beta-chain sequences consistently outnumbered alpha-chain sequences in detection. Whole-study findings and limits: One measure, the expanded intratumoral alpha and beta TCR count, tracked tumor mutation counts.

This clonotype was detected many times. As yet, its antigen is unknown. The time point here: sample taken at primary tumor resection. Samples were donated by 72 untreated early-stage non-small cell lung cancer patients. Sequencing was performed on whole RNA extracted from tumor and nontumor lung tissue, or from frozen PBMC, and the material was left unsorted. TCRdb re-called the 5' RACE reads through MiXCR, storing one row per CDR3 protein. The sample lists about 13,000 distinct CDR3 sequences, under 6% seen once, with approximately 25% in the top ten. The source was lung tumor tissue, collected at surgery. The source of this sequence is a male donor with early-stage non-small cell lung cancer.

The CDR3 coding sequence is TGCAGTGCCCCGGACTACTACGAGCAGTACTTC. It codes for CSAPDYYEQYF. V and J are TRBV20-1 and TRBJ2-7, with a weak D call TRBD2 (6 bases). This CDR3 region has 11 residues. Trimming took 6 bases from V and 3 from J, leaving 9 bases between them. The germline gives CDR1 DFQATT, CDR2 SNEGSKA (reference sequence).